One and the same sample provided the 17 T cell receptor beta chains below, sequenced in a study of blood T cell repertoires in COVID-19. TCRdb's table, derived via immunoSEQ multiplex PCR, lists solely in-frame clones and lacks some. The table lists some 260,000 clones, 87% of them singletons. The specimen sequenced was PBMCs or T cells enriched from blood (not recorded which). Receptors originate from a young woman with acute COVID-19.

The chain uses TRBV29-1 and TRBJ2-5, with TRBD1 matching 7 bases. V was pared by 6 bases and J by 1 base, with 8 bases of the junction left unmatched. CDR1 and CDR2 from the germline V gene are SQVTM and ANQGSEA. The CDR3 covers 14 residues. The CDR3: CSVSKTGSQETQYF. CDR3 nucleotides: TGCAGCGTATCAAAGACAGGGTCCCAAGAGACCCAGTACTTC.

The genes are TRBV28 and TRBJ1-2; no firm D call. Looked up from germline, CDR1 is MDHEN and CDR2 is SYDVKM. This CDR3 has 12 amino acids. The V end was cut by 3 bases, the J end by 8 bases, with 10 bases between. The CDR3 DNA reads as TGTGCCAGCAGTTTTTTGGAGGGAGGCTACACCTTC. This translates into CASSFLEGGYTF.

The rearrangement links TRBV12-3 or TRBV12-4 to TRBJ1-5, with no clear D. V was clipped by 7 bases and J by 2 bases, with 9 bases between them. The CDR3 contains 13 residues. CDR3 region: CASTNLGNQPQHF. The CDR3 DNA sequence: TGTGCCAGCACCAATTTAGGCAATCAGCCCCAGCATTTT.

The rearrangement links TRBV5-1 to TRBJ2-7, with 9 bases identical to TRBD1. Germline CDR1 is SGHRS and CDR2 is YFSETQ. The length of the CDR3 is 15 residues. V lost 1 base and J lost 3; bases outside the gene matches: 5. CDR3 protein: CASSLSQGAIYEQYF. In nucleotides, the CDR3 is TGCGCCAGCAGCTTGTCACAGGGGGCAATCTACGAGCAGTACTTC.

This clone was counted a single time. V usage is TRBV10-3 and J usage is TRBJ2-3; 7 positions agree with TRBD2. Germline-derived CDR1 and CDR2 are ENHRY and SYGVKD. This CDR3 has 13 residues. V trimming: 8 bases; J trimming: 2 bases; junction bases outside the gene matches: 4. CDR3 loop: CAIAQRDTDTQYF. Here the CDR3 DNA reads TGTGCCATCGCTCAGCGGGACACAGATACGCAGTATTTT.

This clone was detected only a few times. The V gene is TRBV7-3, the J gene TRBJ2-2; D is perhaps TRBD2 (5 bases). This CDR3 is 14 amino acids long. Germline-derived CDR1 and CDR2 are SGHTA and FQGTGA. V was clipped by 0 bases and J by 6 bases, with 8 bases between them. CDR3 in amino acids: CASSLTLAAGELFF. In DNA form, the CDR3 reads TGTGCCAGCAGCTTAACTCTAGCTGCCGGGGAGCTGTTTTTT. The full variable domain, in which reference TRBV7-3 and TRBJ2-2 provide the parts outside the CDR3, is GAGVSQTPSNKVTEKGKYVELRCDPISGHTALYWYRQSLGQGPEFLIYFQGTGAADDSGLPNDRFFAVRPEGSVSTLKIQRTERGDSAVYLCASSLTLAAGELFFGEGSRLTVL.

The J gene is TRBJ1-6, the V gene TRBV9, with 10 bases aligning to TRBD1. Germline V gene data show CDR1 as SGDLS and CDR2 as YYNGEE. The CDR3 contains 14 residues. J gave up 8 bases and V 3 bases, and 2 bases lay outside the gene matches. CDR3 nucleotide sequence: TGTGCCAGCAGCGGGGACAGGGGTTATTCACCCCTCCACTTT. Protein product: CASSGDRGYSPLHF.

The genes are TRBV5-1 and TRBJ2-1, with TRBD1 matching 7 bases. Losses at the gene ends were 1 base for V and 4 bases for J; bases not matched to a gene: 2. This CDR3 contains 14 residues. CDR1 SGHRS and CDR2 YFSETQ come from the germline V gene. CDR3 amino acids: CASSLTGVYNEQFF. In nucleotides, the CDR3 is TGCGCCAGCAGCTTGACAGGGGTTTACAATGAGCAGTTCTTC.

This clone occurred a few times. The V gene is TRBV3-1 (or the pseudogene TRBV3-2), the J gene TRBJ1-2, with TRBD1 as a possible D gene (5 bases). The V gene's germline CDR1 is LGHDT and CDR2 YNNKEL (reference sequence). This CDR3 contains 15 residues. V dropped 1 base and J dropped 3 bases, with 12 bases sitting between them. CDR3 sequence reads: CASSQGREGYYGYTF. The DNA of the CDR3 is TGTGCCAGCAGCCAAGGACGGGAGGGGTACTATGGCTACACCTTC.

The chain links TRBV25-1 to TRBJ1-1; D might be TRBD1 (5 bases). CDR3 size: 13 residues. The germline CDR1 and CDR2 sequences are MGHDK and SYGVNS. Trimming removed 6 bases at V and 4 bases at J, with 12 bases between. The CDR3 region has the DNA TGTGCCAGCAGCTCCGGGGGACTCACTGAAGCTTTCTTT. It encodes CASSSGGLTEAFF.

This chain uses TRBV11-3 with TRBJ2-3, with a possible D match to TRBD1 (5 bases). Germline lookup yields CDR1 SGHNT and CDR2 YENEEA. The CDR3 runs 14 residues. With 2 bases removed from V and 4 bases from J, the gap between germline ends came to 10 bases. The CDR3 spells CASSLSRGADTQYF. The CDR3 region has the DNA TGTGCCAGCAGCTTAAGTAGGGGCGCAGATACGCAGTATTTT.

This clone was counted many times. Other DNA sequences of this sample code for an identical CDR3. This chain joins TRBV7-9 and TRBJ1-5; maybe TRBD1 (5 bases). The CDR3 consists of 16 residues. Germline lookup yields CDR1 SEHNR and CDR2 FQNEAQ (reference sequence). V lost 1 base, J lost 1 base, and 11 bases lay in between. This CDR3 reads CASSLVSTASNQPQHF. As DNA, the CDR3 is TGTGCCAGCAGCTTAGTTTCGACAGCCAGCAATCAGCCCCAGCATTTT.

V and J are TRBV6-5 and TRBJ2-7, with 7 bases fitting TRBD1. The junction had 0 bases not matched to a gene; V was cut back by 4 bases and J by 0 bases. The CDR3 covers 13 residues. CDR1 is MNHEY, CDR2 SVGAGI, per germline. In DNA, the CDR3 is TGTGCCAGCAGTTGGGACAGCTCCTACGAGCAGTACTTC. This gives the protein CASSWDSSYEQYF.

The rearrangement links TRBV28 to TRBJ2-5; TRBD2 matches at 10 bases. CDR3 size: 15 residues. Germline V gene sequence: CDR1 MDHEN, CDR2 SYDVKM. The V gene end was trimmed by 10 bases and the J gene end by 1 base; junction bases not matched to a gene: 9. CDR3 sequence (DNA): TGTGCCACCCGCCTCATAGCGGGGGGCCAAGAGACCCAGTACTTC. This codes for CATRLIAGGQETQYF.

V is TRBV7-2 and J is TRBJ2-3, with no clear D. Germline V gene lookup returns CDR1 SGHTA and CDR2 FQGNSA. V shed 5 bases and J shed 3 bases, with 3 bases lying between them. This CDR3 is 11 amino acids long. CDR3 in DNA: TGTGCCAGCAGCCGGACAGATACGCAGTATTTT. It codes for CASSRTDTQYF.

The chain couples TRBV6-4 to TRBJ1-1; no clear D gene. CDR3 length: 13 amino acids. The germline CDR1 and CDR2 sequences are MRHNA and SNTAGT. Between the trimmed V and J ends, which lost 5 bases and 1 base, there was a span of 8 bases. The CDR3 nucleotides read TGTGCCAGCAGTCAGAACAAGAACACTGAAGCTTTCTTT. Translating gives CASSQNKNTEAFF.

The rearrangement links TRBV5-8 to TRBJ2-5; 12 nucleotides line up with TRBD2. Per the germline V gene, CDR1 is SGHTS and CDR2 is YDEGEE. This CDR3 contains 18 residues. V was clipped by 3 bases and J by 5 bases; unmatched bases: 14. CDR3 in amino acids: CASSSLASSGGAGETQYF. The CDR3 nucleotides are TGTGCCAGCAGCTCCCTCGCGTCTAGCGGGGGGGCGGGGGAGACCCAGTACTTC.